This T cell receptor beta chain was profiled in a study of T cell responses to AZD1222 COVID-19 vaccine. Background on the study: Analysis merged second doses at about 4 or about 12 weeks. Study-wide results and caveats: The study identified only five to seven AZD1222 recipients as seropositive at baseline. Mostly white British, mostly female donors; authors suggested clonal diversity may be underestimated. Spike-specific TCR depth and breadth grew after two AZD1222 doses.

TCRdb's copy holds only in-frame clones and misses some; the assay was immunoSEQ multiplex PCR. The top ten hold approximately 1.5% of the sample, which has roughly 150,000 clones, around 93% seen once. Germline CDR1 is ENHRY and CDR2 is SYGVKD. This CDR3 has 15 residues. V lost 4 bases, J lost 1 base, and 8 bases lay in between. As to this clone: Its specificity is not known.

Sequenced here: peripheral blood, sampled on day 0 of AZD1222 vaccination. The genes are TRBV10-3 and TRBJ2-6, with D uncertain. The clonotype comes from an adult in good health. The CDR3 DNA reads TGTGCCATCAGTGCCCCGAAATCTGGGGCCAACGTCCTGACTTTC. Its translation: CAISAPKSGANVLTF.